This T cell receptor beta chain comes out of a study of blood T cell repertoires in COVID-19 (dated by TCRdb to the early 2020s). For the study in its entirety: Samples from collaborators originated in the United States, Italy and Spain and spanned both the acute and convalescent phases of COVID-19. The material from the prospective study consisted of cDNA or gDNA derived from T cells, B-cell-depleted T cells, or PBMCs. Deeply sampled blood TCRbeta repertoires from subjects exposed to, actively infected with, or recovered from COVID-19 were included in the dataset. The repertoires were made available in a free public database intended to serve as a resource for research on the immune response to SARS-CoV-2. Samples were obtained from the ongoing ImmuneRACE study (first 160 participants) and from 1,254 subjects provided by 6 global collaborators. The sample metadata nearly always contained a de-identified subject ID, COVID-19 status, age in years and sex. Where available, HLA class I and class II types were taken from metadata supplied by the sample provider and were not determined by assay-based typing. General conclusions and limits of the study: How much clinical and demographic metadata was included differed by source and by participant, and the metadata was provided uncurated.

As concerns this clone: This clone's antigen is unknown. Mismatch with germline at one junction end may stem from a read error.

The collaborating institutions used their own protocols to collect whole blood in K2EDTA tubes. Collaborator samples were shipped for TCRbeta analysis as frozen whole blood, isolated PBMCs, or DNA extracted from either sample type. Inclusive of the bounding cysteine and phenylalanine, the CDR3 is 12 residues long. Only the CDR3 DNA is retained, 36 bases long and in frame from the first base. The CDR1 and CDR2 encoded by the germline V gene are SQVTM and ANQGSEA. TCRbeta CDR3 regions were amplified from genomic DNA using the immunoSEQ Assay, a bias-controlled multiplex PCR. As for the authors' bioinformatics: Within the assay, amplification of reference gene primers was used to estimate how many nucleated cells each sample contained. Sequence reads were collapsed and filtered to measure the absolute abundance of every unique TCRbeta CDR3 rearrangement. For each sample, productive Simpson clonality was calculated by taking the square root of Simpson's diversity index across productive rearrangements. Not all clones reach the TCRdb copy of this immuneACCESS table, which keeps in-frame sequences only. Checked studies attribute under half of the gap to unresolved V genes and leave the rest unexplained. The V and J calls and clone size were taken over from that table, and D and trimming were inferred from the DNA. The sample table contains about 99,000 clones; only one count was recorded for 84% of them. The ten largest clonotypes hold 2% of the sample.

The rearranged chain carries TRBV29-1 and TRBJ2-5; the D element could tentatively be TRBD1 or TRBD2, as 6 bases agree for each. The TCR comes from a man aged 65 to 79 with active or convalescent COVID-19. The sample was peripheral blood. The CDR3 region reads CSVKEGGETQYF. Here is the DNA: TGCAGCGTTAAAGAGGGGGGTGAGACCCAGTACTTC.